This T cell receptor (beta chain) was sequenced during a study of blood T cell repertoires in COVID-19. Those enrolled in Seattle joined during active infection and were followed longitudinally afterward. In the original analysis: Scientists estimated how many nucleated cells there were by amplifying reference gene primers. Sequenced by immunoSEQ multiplex PCR; TCRdb stores in-frame clones only, minus some. For V, J and clone size, that table is used; D and trimming come from the DNA. The table includes about 270,000 clones, approximately 88% detected once. This CDR3 region has 14 residues. V dropped 6 bases and J dropped 7; count of bases not matched to a gene: 2. CDR1 is MNHEY and CDR2 is SVGAGI in the germline V gene.

This chain uses TRBV6-5 with TRBJ2-2; 13 bases fit TRBD2. The sequenced sample consisted of peripheral blood. The TCR sequence derives from a human donor with COVID-19, enrolled during active disease. The donor label of this sample is uncertain. The DNA for the CDR3 is TGTGCCAGCAGACTAGCGGGAGGGTACGGGGAGCTGTTTTTT. This translates into CASRLAGGYGELFF.